This is a list of T cell receptor beta chains from one sample in a study of cytomegalovirus exposure and HLA in healthy donors. Generated by immunoSEQ multiplex PCR, the TCRdb table keeps only in-frame clones and is missing some. Of 81,000 or so clones listed, over 65% are singletons. Sequencing was performed on PBMCs. These receptor sequences come from a man aged 45-65 years in good health and CMV-seropositive. CDR3s include the opening cysteine and the closing phenylalanine or tryptophan. D genes are given only for firm matches. Rows give clone size only sometimes, using once, few, many, or a class for an expanded clone.

NA	NA	TRBV4-1	TRBJ2-2	TGCGCCAGCAGCCAAGACAGCGCCCGAGGCACCGGGGAGCTGTTTTTT	CASSQDSARGTGELFF
NA	NA	TRBV27	TRBJ2-7	TGTGCCAGCAGTTCCCTAACTCAAATTTACGAGCAGTACTTC	CASSSLTQIYEQYF
TRBD1	NA	TRBV6-1	TRBJ2-7	TGTGCCAGCGGCTGGGACAGCTTGGCCTACGAGCAGTACTTC	CASGWDSLAYEQYF
TRBD2	NA	TRBV4-2	TRBJ2-7	TGTGCCAGCAGCCCCCTATGGCGCGGGAGTTCCTACGAGCAGTACTTC	CASSPLWRGSSYEQYF
NA	NA	TRBV19	TRBJ1-2	TGTGCCAGTAGTATAAGTCGGGACACTAACTATGGCTACACCTTC	CASSISRDTNYGYTF
TRBD2	NA	TRBV12-5	TRBJ2-1	TGTGCTAGCCGCGCCAGGGCGGGAGTTGACAATGAGCAGTTCTTC	CASRARAGVDNEQFF
NA	NA	TRBV15	TRBJ2-2	TGTGCCACCAGCAAAAAGGGGGGGTTGAAGAGCACCGGGGAGCTGTTTTTT	CATSKKGGLKSTGELFF
NA	NA	TRBV9	TRBJ2-2	TGTGCCAGCAGCGTAGAATACCGGGGGGAGCTGTTTTTT	CASSVEYRGELFF
NA	NA	TRBV7-9	TRBJ2-6	TGTGCCAGCAGCTTAGTGTACAGCTCTGGGGCCAACGTCCTGACTTTC	CASSLVYSSGANVLTF
TRBD2	NA	TRBV10-3	TRBJ2-1	TGTGCCATCAAGGCCCTAGCGGGAGCGGTAAATGAGCAGTTCTTC	CAIKALAGAVNEQFF
NA	NA	TRBV7-9	TRBJ1-1	TGTGCCAGCAGCTTCAAAGCAAAACAGGGGAACACTGAAGCTTTCTTT	CASSFKAKQGNTEAFF
NA	NA	TRBV18	TRBJ2-7	TGTGCCAGCTCACCACCGCGGGGTCGGTACGAGCAGTACTTC	CASSPPRGRYEQYF
NA	once	TRBV14	TRBJ2-1	TGTGCCAGCAGCCAACGAAAAGTAGCAATCCACAATGAGCAGTTCTTC	CASSQRKVAIHNEQFF
TRBD2	NA	TRBV4-1	TRBJ2-7	TGCGCCAGCAGCCATACTAGCGGGGTATCCTACGAGCAGTACTTC	CASSHTSGVSYEQYF
TRBD1	NA	TRBV27	TRBJ2-7	TGTGCCAGCTCTAGCAGGGGGCCCTACGAGCAGTACTTC	CASSSRGPYEQYF
TRBD2	NA	TRBV5-1	TRBJ2-2	TGCGCCAGCAGCTTGGTACTAGCGGGAGGAGAGACCGGGGAGCTGTTTTTT	CASSLVLAGGETGELFF
NA	NA	TRBV14	TRBJ2-7	TGTGCCAGCAGCCAATCCGGGACTTTTGAATACGAGCAGTACTTC	CASSQSGTFEYEQYF